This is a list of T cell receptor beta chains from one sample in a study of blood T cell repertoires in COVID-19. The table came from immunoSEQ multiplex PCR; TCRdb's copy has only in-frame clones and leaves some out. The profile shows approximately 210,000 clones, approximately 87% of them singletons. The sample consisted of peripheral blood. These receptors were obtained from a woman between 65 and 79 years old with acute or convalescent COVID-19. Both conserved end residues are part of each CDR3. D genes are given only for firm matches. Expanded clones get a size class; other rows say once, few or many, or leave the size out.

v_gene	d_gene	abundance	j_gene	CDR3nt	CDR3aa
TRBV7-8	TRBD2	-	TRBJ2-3	TGTGCCAGCAGCTCGGGACTAGCGGGAGGAGTAGGTAGCACAGATACGCAGTATTTT	CASSSGLAGGVGSTDTQYF
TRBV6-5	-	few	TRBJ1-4	TGTGCCAGCAGTAGCGGGGGGAGAGATGAAAAACTGTTTTTT	CASSSGGRDEKLFF
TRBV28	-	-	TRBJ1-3	TGTGCCAGCAGTTCCCCCCGGGGCTCTGGAAACACCATATATTTT	CASSSPRGSGNTIYF
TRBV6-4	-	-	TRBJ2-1	TGTGCCAGCAGTGGACTCCCCGGGAATGAGCAGTTCTTC	CASSGLPGNEQFF
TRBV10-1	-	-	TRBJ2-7	TGCGCCAGCAGTGACACCGCACTGGGGAGCTACGAGCAGTACTTC	CASSDTALGSYEQYF
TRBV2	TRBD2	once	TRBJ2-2	TGTGCCAGCAGCGAGCGGGGGGCCGACACCGGGGAGCTGTTTTTT	CASSERGADTGELFF
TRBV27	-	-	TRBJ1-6	TGTGCCAGTCGACGATCAGGGGCGAGGAATTCACCCCTCCACTTT	CASRRSGARNSPLHF
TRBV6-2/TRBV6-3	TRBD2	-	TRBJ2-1	TGTGCCAGCAGTTACGGCACAAAGTGGGCGGGAGGACCCTACAATGAGCAGTTCTTC	CASSYGTKWAGGPYNEQFF
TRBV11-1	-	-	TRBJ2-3	TGTGCCAGCAGCCAATTCAGGGGAAGCACAGATACGCAGTATTTT	CASSQFRGSTDTQYF
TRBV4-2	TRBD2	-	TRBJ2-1	TGTGCCAGCAGCCAAGACTCCGGGGGGGCCCTTGAGCAGTTCTTC	CASSQDSGGALEQFF
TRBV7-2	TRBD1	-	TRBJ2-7	TGTGCCAGCAGCTTACTTTCAGGGGGCTACGAGCAGTACTTC	CASSLLSGGYEQYF
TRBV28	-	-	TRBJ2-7	TGTGCCAGCAGTTTAAATCCCTTCTACGAGCAGTACTTC	CASSLNPFYEQYF
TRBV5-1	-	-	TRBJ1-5	TGCGCCAGCAGCTTGGGATCAGAGGGCGAGCCCCAGCATTTT	CASSLGSEGEPQHF
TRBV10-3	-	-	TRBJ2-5	TGTGCCATCAGTGGGAGACAAGAGACCCAGTACTTC	CAISGRQETQYF
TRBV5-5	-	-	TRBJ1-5	TGTGCCAGCAGCTCACTCCCCGATGTGAGCAATCAGCCCCAGCATTTT	CASSSLPDVSNQPQHF
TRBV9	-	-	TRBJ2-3	TGTGCCAGCAGCGTAGGGGGAGCGGGTACAGATACGCAGTATTTT	CASSVGGAGTDTQYF
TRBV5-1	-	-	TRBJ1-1	TGCGCCAGCAGCGGCAATCAGGGAGGGCTCACTGAAGCTTTCTTT	CASSGNQGGLTEAFF
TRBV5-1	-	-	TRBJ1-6	TGCGCCAGCAGGTTGGCCTCATCGGGAAATTCACCCCTCCACTTT	CASRLASSGNSPLHF
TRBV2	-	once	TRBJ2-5	TGTGCCAGCAGAGGACTGGGCGGAGAGACCCAGTACTTC	CASRGLGGETQYF
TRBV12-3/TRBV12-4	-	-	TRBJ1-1	TGTGCCAGCAGTCCGGGGGGGAACACTGAAGCTTTCTTT	CASSPGGNTEAFF
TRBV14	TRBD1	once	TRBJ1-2	TGTGCCAGCAGCCAACGACAGGGCCCTGGCTACACCTTC	CASSQRQGPGYTF
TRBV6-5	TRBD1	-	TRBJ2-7	TGTGCCAGCAGCTGGGACAGGCTATTTTCCTACGAGCAGTACTTC	CASSWDRLFSYEQYF
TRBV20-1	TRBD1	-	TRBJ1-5	TGCAGTGCTAGTCCCCGGGACAGGGTACCACCTTATAGCAATCAGCCCCAGCATTTT	CSASPRDRVPPYSNQPQHF
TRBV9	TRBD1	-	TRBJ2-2	TGTGCCAGCTCCTCAGGGGGTTCTTACGGGGAGCTGTTTTTT	CASSSGGSYGELFF
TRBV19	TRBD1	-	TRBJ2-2	TGTGCCAGTAGTATACGCAGGGGGTTCGGGGAGCTGTTTTTT	CASSIRRGFGELFF
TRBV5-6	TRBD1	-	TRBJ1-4	TGTGCCAGCAGCTTGCGCCAGGGGGGAGAAAAACTGTTTTTT	CASSLRQGGEKLFF
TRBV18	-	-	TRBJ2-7	TGTGCCAGCTCGCGGGGGACAGGTATTGGCTACGAGCAGTACTTC	CASSRGTGIGYEQYF
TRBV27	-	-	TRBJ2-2	TGTGCCAGCCGCCAGGCAGGATGGCCCGGGGAGCTGTTTTTT	CASRQAGWPGELFF
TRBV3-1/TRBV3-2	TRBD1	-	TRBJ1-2	TGTGCCAGCAGCCAGAACCGGGACAGGGGCTATGGCTACACCTTC	CASSQNRDRGYGYTF
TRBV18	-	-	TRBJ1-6	TGTGCCAGCTCACCCCAGCCAGGGGATAATTCACCCCTCCACTTT	CASSPQPGDNSPLHF
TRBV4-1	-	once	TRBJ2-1	TGCGCCAGCAGCCAAGTACAGTACAATGAGCAGTTCTTC	CASSQVQYNEQFF
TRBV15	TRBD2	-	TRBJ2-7	TGTGCCACCAGCAGAGACGTCCCTAGCGGGAGGGGTTCCTACGAGCAGTACTTC	CATSRDVPSGRGSYEQYF
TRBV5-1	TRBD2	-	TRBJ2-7	TGCGCCAGCAGCACGGGACTAGAGCTGAGCGAGCAGTACTTC	CASSTGLELSEQYF
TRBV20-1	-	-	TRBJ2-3	TGCAGTGCTAGTCTTGGCGGCCTGCCTAGCACAGATACGCAGTATTTT	CSASLGGLPSTDTQYF
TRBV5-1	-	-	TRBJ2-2	TGCGCCAGCAGCCCCGGTAACACCGGGGAGCTGTTTTTT	CASSPGNTGELFF
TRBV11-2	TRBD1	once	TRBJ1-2	TGTGCCAGCAGAGCAACGACAGGGGGAGAAGTAATGGGTGGCTACACCTTC	CASRATTGGEVMGGYTF
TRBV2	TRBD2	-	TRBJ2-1	TGTGCCAGCCTAAAATCTAGCGGGGGTGAGCAGTTCTTC	CASLKSSGGEQFF
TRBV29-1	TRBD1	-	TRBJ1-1	TGCAGCGTACATGTCCAGGGGGTTGAAGCTTTCTTT	CSVHVQGVEAFF
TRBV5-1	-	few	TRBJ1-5	TGCGCCAGCAGCGCGGACAGCCCTGGCAATCAGCCCCAGCATTTT	CASSADSPGNQPQHF
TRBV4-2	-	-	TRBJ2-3	TGTGCCAGCAGCCAGGGCAGTACCACAGATACGCAGTATTTT	CASSQGSTTDTQYF
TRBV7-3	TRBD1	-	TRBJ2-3	TGTGCCAGCAGCTCCACAGGGGGCCCAACAGATACGCAGTATTTT	CASSSTGGPTDTQYF
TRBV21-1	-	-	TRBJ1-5	TGTGCCAGCAGCCCCCAGGGTAAAAAAGGGGAATATCAGCCCCAGCATTTT	CASSPQGKKGEYQPQHF
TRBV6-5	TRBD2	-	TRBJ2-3	TGTGCCAGCAGTTTAGCGGGGAGCACAGATACGCAGTATTTT	CASSLAGSTDTQYF
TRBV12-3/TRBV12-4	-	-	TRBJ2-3	TGTGCCAGCAGTCCCCTGGATACGCAGTATTTT	CASSPLDTQYF
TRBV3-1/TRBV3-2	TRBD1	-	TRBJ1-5	TGTGCCAGCAGCCAAAGACAGGGTGGGAATAGCAATCAGCCCCAGCATTTT	CASSQRQGGNSNQPQHF
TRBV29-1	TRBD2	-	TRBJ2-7	TGCAGCGTGAGACTAGCGGGGGGACGGGAGCAGTACTTC	CSVRLAGGREQYF
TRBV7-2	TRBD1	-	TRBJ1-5	TGTGCCAGCAGCTTACTCGACAGGGGGAGCAATCAGCCCCAGCATTTT	CASSLLDRGSNQPQHF
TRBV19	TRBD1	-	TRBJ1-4	TGTGCCAGTAGCTCACAGGGGAAGGTTAATGAAAAACTGTTTTTT	CASSSQGKVNEKLFF
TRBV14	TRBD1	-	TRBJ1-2	TGTGCCAGCAGCTTTACAGGGGGCAGTGCTAACTATGGCTACACCTTC	CASSFTGGSANYGYTF